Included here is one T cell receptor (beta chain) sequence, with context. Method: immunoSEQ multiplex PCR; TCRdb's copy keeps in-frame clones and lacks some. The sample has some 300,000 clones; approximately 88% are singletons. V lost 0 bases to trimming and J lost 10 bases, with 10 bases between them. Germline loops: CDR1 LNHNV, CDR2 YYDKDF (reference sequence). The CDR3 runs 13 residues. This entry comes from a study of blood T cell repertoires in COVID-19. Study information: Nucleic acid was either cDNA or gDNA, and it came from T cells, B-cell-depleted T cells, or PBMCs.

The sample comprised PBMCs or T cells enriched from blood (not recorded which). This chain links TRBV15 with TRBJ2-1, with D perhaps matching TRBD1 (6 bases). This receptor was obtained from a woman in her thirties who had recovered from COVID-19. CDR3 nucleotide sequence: TGTGCCACCAGCAGAGATCTGGGGACAGAGCAGTTCTTC. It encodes CATSRDLGTEQFF. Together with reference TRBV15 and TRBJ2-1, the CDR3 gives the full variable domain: DAMVIQNPRYQVTQFGKPVTLSCSQTLNHNVMYWYQQKSSQAPKLLFHYYDKDFNNEADTPDNFQSRRPNTSFCFLDIRSPGLGDTAMYLCATSRDLGTEQFFGPGTRLTVL.